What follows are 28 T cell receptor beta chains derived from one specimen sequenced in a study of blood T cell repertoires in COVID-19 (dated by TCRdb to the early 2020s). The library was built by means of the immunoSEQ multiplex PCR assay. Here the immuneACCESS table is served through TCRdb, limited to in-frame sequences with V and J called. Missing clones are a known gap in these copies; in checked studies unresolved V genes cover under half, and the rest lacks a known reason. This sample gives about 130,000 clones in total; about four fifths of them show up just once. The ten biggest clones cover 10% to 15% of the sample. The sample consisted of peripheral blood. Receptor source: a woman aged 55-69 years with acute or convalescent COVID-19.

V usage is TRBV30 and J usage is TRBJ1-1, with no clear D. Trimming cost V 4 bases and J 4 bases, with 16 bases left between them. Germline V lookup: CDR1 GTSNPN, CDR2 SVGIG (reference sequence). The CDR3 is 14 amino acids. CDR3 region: CAWTSSVLGTEAFF. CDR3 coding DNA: TGTGCCTGGACCTCCAGCGTGTTGGGCACTGAAGCTTTCTTT. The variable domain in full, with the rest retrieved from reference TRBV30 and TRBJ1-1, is SQTIHQWPATLVQPVGSPLSLECTVEGTSNPNLYWYRQAAGRGLQLLFYSVGIGQISSEVPQNLSASRPQDRQFILSSKKLLLSDSGFYLCAWTSSVLGTEAFFGQGTRLTVV.

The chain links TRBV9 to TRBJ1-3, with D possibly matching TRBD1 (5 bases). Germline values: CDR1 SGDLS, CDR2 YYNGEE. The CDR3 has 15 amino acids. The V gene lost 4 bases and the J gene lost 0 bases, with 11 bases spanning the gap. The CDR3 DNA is TGTGCCAGCAGCACCCAGGGTCTCTCTGGAAACACCATATATTTT. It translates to CASSTQGLSGNTIYF.

The CDR3 nucleotides are TGCAGCGTGGAGGGGGGGGAAACAGATACGCAGTATTTT. Translating it yields CSVEGGETDTQYF. J is TRBJ2-3 and V is TRBV29-1; TRBD2 might be the D (7 bases). The CDR3 covers 13 residues. V was cut by 6 bases and J by 3 bases, with 13 bases left in between. Looked up from germline, CDR1 is SQVTM and CDR2 is ANQGSEA.

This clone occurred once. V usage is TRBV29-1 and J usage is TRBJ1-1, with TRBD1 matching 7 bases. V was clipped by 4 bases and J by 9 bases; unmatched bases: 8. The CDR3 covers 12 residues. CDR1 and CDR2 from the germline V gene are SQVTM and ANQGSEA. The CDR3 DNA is TGCAGCGTTGCAGGACAGGAGATACAAGCTTTCTTT. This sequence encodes CSVAGQEIQAFF.

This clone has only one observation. CDR3 sequence: CAISGAIQTANYGYTF. CDR3 in DNA: TGTGCCATCAGTGGAGCAATTCAGACAGCGAACTATGGCTACACCTTC. The gene calls are TRBV10-3 and TRBJ1-2; TRBD1 is a possible D gene (5 bases). The germline V gene encodes CDR1 ENHRY and CDR2 SYGVKD. This CDR3 spans 16 amino acids. V lost 4 bases and J lost 2, with 17 bases in between.

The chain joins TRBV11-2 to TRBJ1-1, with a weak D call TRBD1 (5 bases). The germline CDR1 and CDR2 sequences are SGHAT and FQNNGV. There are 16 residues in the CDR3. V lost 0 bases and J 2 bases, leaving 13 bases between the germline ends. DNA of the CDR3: TGTGCCAGCAGCTTAGATCTGGGGCAGCCTAACACTGAAGCTTTCTTT. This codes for CASSLDLGQPNTEAFF.

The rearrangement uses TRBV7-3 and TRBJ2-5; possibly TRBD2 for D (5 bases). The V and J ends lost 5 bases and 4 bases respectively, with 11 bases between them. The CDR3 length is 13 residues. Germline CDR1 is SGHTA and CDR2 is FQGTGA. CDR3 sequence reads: CASSPVGRETQYF. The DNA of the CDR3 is TGTGCCAGCAGCCCTGTGGGGAGAGAGACCCAGTACTTC.

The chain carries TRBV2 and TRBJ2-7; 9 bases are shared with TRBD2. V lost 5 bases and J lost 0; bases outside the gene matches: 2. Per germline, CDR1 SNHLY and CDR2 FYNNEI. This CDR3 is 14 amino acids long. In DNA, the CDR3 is TGTGCCAGCAGTACAGCGGGGGGCTCCTACGAGCAGTACTTC. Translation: CASSTAGGSYEQYF.

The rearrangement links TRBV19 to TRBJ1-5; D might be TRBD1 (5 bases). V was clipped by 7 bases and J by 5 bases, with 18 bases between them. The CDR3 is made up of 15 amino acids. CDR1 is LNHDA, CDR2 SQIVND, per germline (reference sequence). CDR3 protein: CASNPTRRGYQPQHF. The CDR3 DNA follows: TGTGCCAGTAATCCGACGAGGAGGGGTTATCAGCCCCAGCATTTT.

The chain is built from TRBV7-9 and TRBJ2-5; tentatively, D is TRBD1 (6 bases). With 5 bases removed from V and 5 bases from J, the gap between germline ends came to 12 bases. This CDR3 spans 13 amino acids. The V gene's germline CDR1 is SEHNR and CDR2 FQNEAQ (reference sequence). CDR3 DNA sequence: TGTGCCAGCAGCCTCACAGGGTGGGAGACCCAGTACTTC. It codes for CASSLTGWETQYF.

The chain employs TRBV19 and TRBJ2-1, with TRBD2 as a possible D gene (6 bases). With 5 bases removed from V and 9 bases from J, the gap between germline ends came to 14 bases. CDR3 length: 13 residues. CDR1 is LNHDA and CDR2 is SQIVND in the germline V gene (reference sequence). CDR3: CASSLLSGSEQFF. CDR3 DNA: TGTGCCAGTAGTCTATTATCCGGGAGTGAGCAGTTCTTC.

CDR3 sequence reads: CASSLTGSNTEAFF. As DNA, the CDR3 is TGTGCCAGCAGCTTAACAGGGAGCAACACTGAAGCTTTCTTT. J is TRBJ1-1 and V is TRBV11-1; maybe TRBD1 (6 bases). The CDR3 extends over 14 amino acids. Germline assignment: CDR1 SGHAT and CDR2 FQDESV (reference sequence). The V gene lost 2 bases and the J gene lost 2 bases, with 9 bases spanning the gap.

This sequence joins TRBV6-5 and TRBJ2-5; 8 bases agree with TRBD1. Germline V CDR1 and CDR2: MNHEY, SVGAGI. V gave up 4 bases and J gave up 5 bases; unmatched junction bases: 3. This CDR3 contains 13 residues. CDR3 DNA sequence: TGTGCCAGCAGTTCCGGACAGGGTGAGACCCAGTACTTC. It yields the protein CASSSGQGETQYF.

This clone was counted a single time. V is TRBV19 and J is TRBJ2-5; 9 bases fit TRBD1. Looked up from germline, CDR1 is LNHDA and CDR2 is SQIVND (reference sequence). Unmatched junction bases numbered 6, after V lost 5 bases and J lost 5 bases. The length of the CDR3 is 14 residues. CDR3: CASSPGQGRETQYF. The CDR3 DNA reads TGTGCCAGTAGTCCGGGACAGGGAAGGGAGACCCAGTACTTC.

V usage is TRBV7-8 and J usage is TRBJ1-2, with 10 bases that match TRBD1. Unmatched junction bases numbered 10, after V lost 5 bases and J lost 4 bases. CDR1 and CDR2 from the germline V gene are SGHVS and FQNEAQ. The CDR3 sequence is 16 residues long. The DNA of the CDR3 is TGTGCCAGCAGCCCAATGACCCGACAGGGGGCCTATGGCTACACCTTC. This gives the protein CASSPMTRQGAYGYTF.

The CDR3 DNA reads TGTGCCAGCAGATTAGACAGCCCGCGGCCCCAGCATTTT. Translated: CASRLDSPRPQHF. V gene TRBV2 combines with J gene TRBJ1-5, with a tentative D call TRBD1 (5 bases). V was shortened by 6 bases and J by 9 bases, with 15 bases between the two germline ends. CDR3 length: 13 amino acids. Germline CDR1 reads SNHLY; CDR2 reads FYNNEI.

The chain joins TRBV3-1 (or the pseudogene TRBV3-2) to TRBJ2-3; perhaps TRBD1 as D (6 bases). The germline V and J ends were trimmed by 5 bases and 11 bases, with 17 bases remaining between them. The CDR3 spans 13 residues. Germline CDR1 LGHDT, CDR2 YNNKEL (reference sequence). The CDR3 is CASSTGTTFGQYF. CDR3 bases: TGTGCCAGCAGCACCGGGACAACTTTCGGGCAGTATTTT.

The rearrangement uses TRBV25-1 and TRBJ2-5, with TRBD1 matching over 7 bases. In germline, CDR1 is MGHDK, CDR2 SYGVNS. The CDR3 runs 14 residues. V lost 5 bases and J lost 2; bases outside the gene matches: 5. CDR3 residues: CASSIGQVQETQYF. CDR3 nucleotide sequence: TGTGCCAGCAGTATCGGACAGGTACAAGAGACCCAGTACTTC.

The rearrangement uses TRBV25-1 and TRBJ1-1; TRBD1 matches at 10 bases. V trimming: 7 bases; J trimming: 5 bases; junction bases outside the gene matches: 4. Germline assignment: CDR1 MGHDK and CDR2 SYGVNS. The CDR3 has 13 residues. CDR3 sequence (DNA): TGTGCCAGCAACGGACAGGGGGGTACTGAAGCTTTCTTT. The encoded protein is CASNGQGGTEAFF.

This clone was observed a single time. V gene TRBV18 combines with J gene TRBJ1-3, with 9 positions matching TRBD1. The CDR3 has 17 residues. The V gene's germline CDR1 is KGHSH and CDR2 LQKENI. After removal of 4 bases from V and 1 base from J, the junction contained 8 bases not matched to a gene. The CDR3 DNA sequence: TGTGCCAGCTCACTGACCACCGACAGGGGGTCTGGAAACACCATATATTTT. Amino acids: CASSLTTDRGSGNTIYF.

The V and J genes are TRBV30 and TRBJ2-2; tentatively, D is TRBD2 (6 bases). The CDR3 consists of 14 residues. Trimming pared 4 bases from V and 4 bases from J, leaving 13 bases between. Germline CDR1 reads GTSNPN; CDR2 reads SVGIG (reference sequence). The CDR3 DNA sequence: TGTGCCTGGAACACGGGGCGGGGCACCGGGGAGCTGTTTTTT. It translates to CAWNTGRGTGELFF. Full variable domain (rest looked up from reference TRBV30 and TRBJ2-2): SQTIHQWPATLVQPVGSPLSLECTVEGTSNPNLYWYRQAAGRGLQLLFYSVGIGQISSEVPQNLSASRPQDRQFILSSKKLLLSDSGFYLCAWNTGRGTGELFFGEGSRLTVL.

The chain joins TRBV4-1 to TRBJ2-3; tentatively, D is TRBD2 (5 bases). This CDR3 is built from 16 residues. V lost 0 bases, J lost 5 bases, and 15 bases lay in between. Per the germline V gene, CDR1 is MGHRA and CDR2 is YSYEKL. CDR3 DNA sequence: TGCGCCAGCAGCCAAGATTCAACGCTAGCCCAAGATACGCAGTATTTT. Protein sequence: CASSQDSTLAQDTQYF.

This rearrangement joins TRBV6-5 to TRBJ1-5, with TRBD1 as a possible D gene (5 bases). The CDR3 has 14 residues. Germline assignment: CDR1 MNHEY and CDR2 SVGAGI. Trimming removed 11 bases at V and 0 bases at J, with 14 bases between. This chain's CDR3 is CASYDSYSNQPQHF. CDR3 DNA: TGTGCCTCCTACGACAGTTATAGCAATCAGCCCCAGCATTTT.

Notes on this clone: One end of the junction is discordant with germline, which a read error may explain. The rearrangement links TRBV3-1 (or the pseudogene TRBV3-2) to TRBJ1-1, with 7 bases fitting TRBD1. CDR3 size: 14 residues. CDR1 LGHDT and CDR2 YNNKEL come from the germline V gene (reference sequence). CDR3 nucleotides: TGTGCCAGCAGTCAAGCAGGGGGTAGCACTGAAGCTTTCTTT. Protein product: CASSQAGGSTEAFF.

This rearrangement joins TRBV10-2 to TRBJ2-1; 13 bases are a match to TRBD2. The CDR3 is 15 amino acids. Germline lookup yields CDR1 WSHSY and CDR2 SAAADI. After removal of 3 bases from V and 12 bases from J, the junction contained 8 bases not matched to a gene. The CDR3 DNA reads TGCGCCAGCAGTGAATGGACTAGCGGGGGTAGGCGGCAGTTCTTC. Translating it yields CASSEWTSGGRRQFF.

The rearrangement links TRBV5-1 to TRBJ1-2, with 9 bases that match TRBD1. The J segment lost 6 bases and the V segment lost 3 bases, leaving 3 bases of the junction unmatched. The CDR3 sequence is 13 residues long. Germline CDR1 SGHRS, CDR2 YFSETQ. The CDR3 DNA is TGCGCCAGCAGCTGGGGACAGGGAAATGGCTACACCTTC. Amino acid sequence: CASSWGQGNGYTF.

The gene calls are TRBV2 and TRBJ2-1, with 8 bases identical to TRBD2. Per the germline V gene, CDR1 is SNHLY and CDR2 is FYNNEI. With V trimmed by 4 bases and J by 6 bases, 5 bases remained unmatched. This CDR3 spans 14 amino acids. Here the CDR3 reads CASSARGEINEQFF. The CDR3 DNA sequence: TGTGCCAGCAGTGCGCGGGGGGAGATCAATGAGCAGTTCTTC. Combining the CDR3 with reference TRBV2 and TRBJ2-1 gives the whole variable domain EPEVTQTPSHQVTQMGQEVILRCVPISNHLYFYWYRQILGQKVEFLVSFYNNEISEKSEIFDDQFSVERPDGSNFTLKIRSTKLEDSAMYFCASSARGEINEQFFGPGTRLTVL.

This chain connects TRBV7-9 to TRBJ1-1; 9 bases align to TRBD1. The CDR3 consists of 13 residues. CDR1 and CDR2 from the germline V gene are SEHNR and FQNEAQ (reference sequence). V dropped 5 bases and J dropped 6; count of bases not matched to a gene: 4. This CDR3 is CASSGQGHSEAFF. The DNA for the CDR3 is TGTGCCAGCAGCGGACAGGGGCATTCTGAAGCTTTCTTT.